This T cell receptor (beta chain) was recorded in a study of circulating and synovial CD4+ cells in juvenile arthritis. The table came from immunoSEQ multiplex PCR; TCRdb's copy has only in-frame clones and leaves some out. The table has about 33,000 clones, 90% to 95% seen once; the top ten hold 0.15% to 0.2%. Germline CDR1 and CDR2: SGHNT and YYREEE (reference sequence). J lost 11 bases, V lost 4 bases, and 11 bases had no gene match. The CDR3 has 13 residues. The sequenced sample consisted of CD4+ T cells from blood. The TCR was taken from a human donor with juvenile idiopathic arthritis. The rearrangement joins TRBV5-4 to TRBJ1-1; 7 positions agree with TRBD1. CDR3 protein: CASSGKMTGLAFF. In nucleotides, the CDR3 is TGTGCCAGCAGCGGGAAAATGACAGGGTTGGCTTTCTTT.